Presented here are 16 T cell receptor beta chains from one specimen sequenced in a study of T cell responses to AZD1222 COVID-19 vaccine. TCRdb's copy holds only in-frame clones and misses some; the assay was immunoSEQ multiplex PCR. The data show more than 85,000 clones, roughly 90% seen once. The material was peripheral blood, obtained on day 0 of AZD1222 vaccination. The receptors come from an adult in good health.

The chain recombines TRBV7-6 with TRBJ2-5; 9 bases are a match to TRBD1. The CDR3 extends over 15 amino acids. Germline-derived CDR1 and CDR2 are SGHVS and FNYEAQ. The V gene end was trimmed by 1 base and the J gene end by 4 bases; junction bases not matched to a gene: 4. This CDR3 reads CASSLGTGERETQYF. The CDR3 DNA follows: TGTGCCAGCAGCTTAGGGACAGGGGAGAGAGAGACCCAGTACTTC.

This clone has more than one count but fewer than ten. Other DNA sequences from this sample encode an identical CDR3 as well. The chain joins TRBV28 to TRBJ1-5; D not resolved. CDR1 is MDHEN and CDR2 is SYDVKM in the germline V gene. The CDR3 sequence is 12 residues long. CDR3 loop: CASKISNQPQHF. CDR3 DNA sequence: TGTGCATCCAAAATTAGCAATCAGCCCCAGCATTTT.

This clone was seen only once. The J gene is TRBJ2-2, the V gene TRBV14; 7 nucleotides match TRBD2. CDR3 size: 14 residues. Germline V gene lookup returns CDR1 SGHDN and CDR2 FVKESK. V lost 8 bases and J lost 8; bases outside the gene matches: 11. The CDR3 sequence: CASRGDYVKGELFF. The CDR3 DNA sequence: TGTGCCAGCCGGGGGGACTATGTCAAGGGGGAGCTGTTTTTT. Together with reference TRBV14 and TRBJ2-2, the CDR3 gives the full variable domain: EAGVTQFPSHSVIEKGQTVTLRCDPISGHDNLYWYRRVMGKEIKFLLHFVKESKQDESGMPNNRFLAERTGGTYSTLKVQPAELEDSGVYFCASRGDYVKGELFFGEGSRLTVL.

To note about this clone: At one of its ends the junction is not consistent with the germline gene, which may arise from a read error. The rearrangement uses TRBV7-7 and TRBJ2-1, with TRBD2 as a possible D gene (6 bases). This CDR3 has 16 residues. Germline values: CDR1 SSHAT, CDR2 FNYEAQ (reference sequence). The CDR3 reads CASSPGRGITYNEQFF. CDR3 bases: TGTGCTAGCAGCCCCGGCCGGGGGATCACCTACAATGAGCAGTTCTTC.

V usage is TRBV4-1 and J usage is TRBJ1-1; D gene unclear. CDR3 size: 13 residues. CDR1 MGHRA and CDR2 YSYEKL come from the germline V gene. V lost 5 bases, J lost 1 base, and 8 bases lay in between. The CDR3 sequence is CASSSGGNTEAFF. CDR3 DNA: TGCGCCAGCAGCAGCGGAGGGAACACTGAAGCTTTCTTT.

V and J are TRBV25-1 and TRBJ2-5; no clear D gene. From germline, CDR1 is MGHDK and CDR2 SYGVNS. The CDR3 has 12 amino acids. V lost 4 bases and J 5 bases, leaving 8 bases between the germline ends. CDR3 residues: CASSAKRETQYF. The CDR3 nucleotides are TGTGCCAGCAGTGCAAAGAGGGAGACCCAGTACTTC.

This sequence joins TRBV10-3 and TRBJ1-3; D unresolved. V lost 6 bases, J lost 0 bases, and 15 bases lay in between. The CDR3 is 16 residues long. Germline-derived CDR1 and CDR2 are ENHRY and SYGVKD. The CDR3 loop is CAISRVGPSSGNTIYF. The CDR3 DNA reads TGTGCCATCAGCCGAGTTGGGCCGAGCTCTGGAAACACCATATATTTT.

The chain combines TRBV7-3 with TRBJ1-5, with D possibly TRBD1 on 5 matching bases. The CDR3 has 15 residues. Looked up from germline, CDR1 is SGHTA and CDR2 is FQGTGA. Trimming took off 5 bases at V and 5 bases at J, with 16 bases between the two ends. The CDR3 DNA is TGTGCCAGCAGCCTAAGCCGGGACGGAGATCAGCCCCAGCATTTT. It codes for CASSLSRDGDQPQHF.

This clone was counted a few times. CDR3 residues: CASSEASGGHNEQFF. The CDR3 coding sequence is TGTGCCAGCAGTGAGGCTAGCGGGGGCCACAATGAGCAGTTCTTC. V is TRBV6-1 and J is TRBJ2-1; 10 bases align to TRBD2. The trim removed 3 bases at V and 5 bases at J, leaving 4 bases unmatched. Per germline, CDR1 MNHNS and CDR2 SASEGT. The CDR3 consists of 15 residues.

The DNA for the CDR3 is TGTGCCAGTTCGGGAACGTACTATGGCTACACCTTC. Encoded protein: CASSGTYYGYTF. The V call is TRBV28, the J call TRBJ1-2; no definite D call. Per germline, CDR1 MDHEN and CDR2 SYDVKM. The V and J ends lost 9 bases and 3 bases respectively, with 11 bases between them. This CDR3 region has 12 residues.

The J gene is TRBJ2-5, the V gene TRBV10-3; no clear D gene. Trimming cost V 2 bases and J 6 bases, with 13 bases left between them. This CDR3 has 14 residues. Germline CDR1 is ENHRY and CDR2 is SYGVKD. CDR3 sequence reads: CAISESDPLQTQYF. The DNA of the CDR3 is TGTGCCATCAGTGAGAGTGACCCCCTCCAGACCCAGTACTTC.

The rearrangement uses TRBV20-1 and TRBJ1-2; D is undetermined. Germline assignment: CDR1 DFQATT and CDR2 SNEGSKA (reference sequence). This CDR3 comprises 11 residues. The V end lost 0 bases, the J end lost 10 bases, and 9 bases lay between the germline ends. The chain's CDR3 is CSARDYPTYTF. In DNA form, the CDR3 reads TGCAGTGCTAGAGATTATCCCACCTACACCTTC.

This chain uses TRBV28 with TRBJ1-1, with D possibly matching TRBD1 (6 bases). This CDR3 is 13 amino acids long. With 6 bases removed from V and 4 bases from J, the gap between germline ends came to 12 bases. Per germline, CDR1 MDHEN and CDR2 SYDVKM. CDR3 protein: CASSLRTVTEAFF. Here the CDR3 DNA reads TGTGCCAGCAGCCTCCGGACAGTCACTGAAGCTTTCTTT. Full variable domain (outside the CDR3, taken from reference TRBV28 and TRBJ1-1): DVKVTQSSRYLVKRTGEKVFLECVQDMDHENMFWYRQDPGLGLRLIYFSYDVKMKEKGDIPEGYSVSREKKERFSLILESASTNQTSMYLCASSLRTVTEAFFGQGTRLTVV.

The V and J genes are TRBV5-6 and TRBJ2-2; D may be TRBD1 or TRBD2 (6 bases each). V lost 4 bases and J lost 4, with 11 bases in between. There are 14 residues in the CDR3. Germline CDR1 and CDR2: SGHDT and YYEEEE. The CDR3 DNA is TGTGCCAGCAGCACGGGGGCACCCACCGGGGAGCTGTTTTTT. Translated: CASSTGAPTGELFF.

The chain's CDR3 is CASSRVAGGLYEQYF. CDR3 nucleotide sequence: TGTGCCAGTAGTAGGGTAGCGGGGGGCCTTTACGAGCAGTACTTC. This rearrangement joins TRBV19 to TRBJ2-7; 10 positions match TRBD2. The CDR3 runs to 15 residues. The V segment lost 4 bases and the J segment 4 bases; nucleotides outside the gene matches: 7. CDR1 is LNHDA, CDR2 SQIVND, per germline (reference sequence).

The chain couples TRBV25-1 to TRBJ1-6; D gene ambiguous. Trimming left V 6 bases short and J 10 bases short, with 16 bases between. The CDR3 is made up of 14 amino acids. Germline V gene lookup returns CDR1 MGHDK and CDR2 SYGVNS. The CDR3 bases are TGTGCCAGCAGGCCCCCGGTTATAGGGTCACCCCTCCACTTT. As protein: CASRPPVIGSPLHF.